A single sample is the source of the 17 T cell receptor beta chains below, sequenced in a study of blood T cell repertoires in COVID-19. Assay: immunoSEQ multiplex PCR; the TCRdb copy retains only in-frame clones and omits some. The sample lists around 260,000 clones; 83% were seen once. The sample was peripheral blood. Receptors originate from a woman between 50 and 59 years old who had recovered from COVID-19.

The chain joins TRBV28 to TRBJ2-5; 9 nucleotides agree with TRBD2. Trimming took 5 bases from V and 5 from J; bases not matched to a gene: 9. This CDR3 has 15 residues. In germline, CDR1 is MDHEN, CDR2 SYDVKM. CDR3 loop: CASSAAGGVRETQYF. The CDR3 DNA is TGTGCCAGCAGTGCAGCGGGAGGAGTTCGGGAGACCCAGTACTTC.

V and J are TRBV5-1 and TRBJ1-1; the D gene is possibly TRBD1 (6 bases). Between the trimmed V and J ends, which lost 2 bases and 6 bases, there was a span of 17 bases. CDR1 and CDR2 from the germline V gene are SGHRS and YFSETQ. The CDR3 is 15 residues long. The CDR3 coding sequence is TGCGCCAGCAGCTTCTCCGGGACACCCAGGTCTGAAGCTTTCTTT. Protein sequence: CASSFSGTPRSEAFF.

The V gene is TRBV7-2, the J gene TRBJ2-3; TRBD2 matches at 8 bases. Germline CDR1 is SGHTA and CDR2 is FQGNSA. V lost 5 bases, J lost 4 bases, and 8 bases stayed unmatched. The CDR3 has 15 amino acids. The CDR3 coding sequence is TGTGCCAGCAGCCGGGGGTTAGCGGGGTCAGATACGCAGTATTTT. Protein sequence: CASSRGLAGSDTQYF. Variable domain in full (rest from reference TRBV7-2 and TRBJ2-3): GAGVSQSPSNKVTEKGKDVELRCDPISGHTALYWYRQSLGQGLEFLIYFQGNSAPDKSGLPSDRFSAERTGGSVSTLTIQRTQQEDSAVYLCASSRGLAGSDTQYFGPGTRLTVL.

Notes on this clone: The junction departs from germline at one end; a sequencing error may be responsible. CDR3 sequence reads: CASSINRDRAAF. DNA of the CDR3: TGTGCCAGCAGTATAAACCGGGACAGGGCTGCCTTC. V is TRBV6-6 and J is TRBJ1-2, with TRBD1 matching 9 bases. Germline CDR1 is MNHNY and CDR2 is SVGAGI (reference sequence). There are 12 residues in the CDR3.

The chain has TRBV9 and TRBJ1-2; possible D gene TRBD1, 5 bases. The V end was cut by 0 bases, the J end by 2 bases, with 14 bases between. The CDR3 totals 16 residues. Germline V gene data show CDR1 as SGDLS and CDR2 as YYNGEE. The CDR3 DNA reads as TGTGCCAGCAGCGTAGCTCCGGCAGGGAGGAACTATGGCTACACCTTC. Encoded protein: CASSVAPAGRNYGYTF.

The chain couples TRBV7-9 to TRBJ1-4; 12 bases are shared with TRBD1. This CDR3 is built from 16 residues. CDR1 and CDR2 (germline): SEHNR, FQNEAQ (reference sequence). Trimming took 3 bases from V and 7 from J; bases not matched to a gene: 6. DNA for the CDR3: TGTGCCAGCAGCTTGGGGGACAGGGGGCGAGGTGAAAAACTGTTTTTT. It translates to CASSLGDRGRGEKLFF.

The rearrangement joins TRBV30 to TRBJ1-5; the D gene is possibly TRBD1 (6 bases). Deletions cut 0 bases from V and 5 bases from J, with 14 bases between. CDR3 length equals 15 residues. CDR1 and CDR2 (germline): GTSNPN, SVGIG (reference sequence). The CDR3 loop reads CAWSVRGGRDQPQHF. CDR3 bases: TGTGCCTGGAGTGTACGAGGGGGACGAGATCAGCCCCAGCATTTT.

The chain joins TRBV5-4 to TRBJ1-1; maybe TRBD1 (5 bases). This CDR3 has 15 amino acids. Per the germline V gene, CDR1 is SGHNT and CDR2 is YYREEE (reference sequence). Trimming left V 0 bases short and J 2 bases short, with 11 bases between. The CDR3 DNA reads as TGTGCCAGCAGCTTGGGAGGAGGGGCAAACACTGAAGCTTTCTTT. Its protein is CASSLGGGANTEAFF.

This clone has only a few counts. The rearrangement links TRBV27 to TRBJ2-1, with 7 bases matching TRBD1. The CDR3 spans 15 residues. Germline CDR1 is MNHEY and CDR2 is SMNVEV (reference sequence). The ends lost 6 bases at V and 7 bases at J; junction bases unmatched: 12. The CDR3 sequence: CASRPGGWMVNEQFF. In nucleotides, the CDR3 is TGTGCCAGCAGACCAGGGGGATGGATGGTAAATGAGCAGTTCTTC.

The genes are TRBV5-4 and TRBJ2-2; a weak D match, TRBD2 (6 bases). Germline CDR1 reads SGHNT; CDR2 reads YYREEE (reference sequence). The CDR3 contains 13 residues. V dropped 4 bases and J dropped 5 bases, with 9 bases sitting between them. The chain's CDR3 is CASSPGGTGELFF. The CDR3 DNA reads as TGTGCCAGCAGCCCCGGGGGTACCGGGGAGCTGTTTTTT.

There are a few counts of this clone. The chain has TRBV5-1 and TRBJ2-1; no reliable D call. This CDR3 has 12 residues. Germline V CDR1 and CDR2: SGHRS, YFSETQ. Trimming took 0 bases from V and 8 from J, leaving 6 bases between them. CDR3 sequence (DNA): TGCGCCAGCAGCTTGGGTCTAGATGAGCAGTTCTTC. This sequence encodes CASSLGLDEQFF.

This chain joins TRBV5-1 and TRBJ2-7; tentative D call: TRBD1 (6 bases). V shed 4 bases and J shed 2 bases, with 16 bases lying between them. The CDR3 covers 15 residues. Germline V lookup: CDR1 SGHRS, CDR2 YFSETQ. CDR3 loop: CASSPTGIGPYEQYF. Written as DNA, the CDR3 is TGCGCCAGCAGCCCAACAGGGATCGGTCCCTACGAGCAGTACTTC.

This clone was counted a few times. The chain combines TRBV3-1 (or the pseudogene TRBV3-2) with TRBJ1-2; D perhaps matches TRBD1 (5 bases). The CDR3 consists of 17 residues. Germline V gene lookup returns CDR1 LGHDT and CDR2 YNNKEL (reference sequence). The V end lost 1 base, the J end lost 5 bases, and 20 bases lay between the germline ends. CDR3 amino acids: CASSQGSGREELYGYTF. The CDR3 bases are TGTGCCAGCAGCCAAGGGTCAGGCAGGGAAGAGTTATATGGCTACACCTTC.

V gene TRBV18 combines with J gene TRBJ1-2, with a weak D call TRBD1 (5 bases). CDR3 length: 15 residues. The V gene's germline CDR1 is KGHSH and CDR2 LQKENI. The ends were cut back, 4 bases at V and 7 bases at J, with 19 bases in the middle. The CDR3 region has the DNA TGTGCCAGCTCACGCGGGGACCCCCCGGCTGGTGGCTACACCTTC. It specifies CASSRGDPPAGGYTF.

This rearrangement joins TRBV30 to TRBJ2-7, with TRBD2 identical over 13 bases. The CDR3 covers 13 residues. The J segment lost 8 bases and the V segment lost 6 bases, leaving 7 bases of the junction unmatched. The germline V gene has CDR1 GTSNPN and CDR2 SVGIG (reference sequence). Here the CDR3 DNA reads TGTGCCTGCTCACTAGCGGGAGGGCCCCAGCAGTACTTC. Its protein is CACSLAGGPQQYF.

V is TRBV7-2 and J is TRBJ1-1, with 7 bases identical to TRBD1. Looked up from germline, CDR1 is SGHTA and CDR2 is FQGNSA. The CDR3 totals 14 residues. V was clipped by 4 bases and J by 1 base; unmatched bases: 3. The CDR3: CASSSRTGNTEAFF. The CDR3 DNA follows: TGTGCCAGCAGCTCTAGGACAGGGAACACTGAAGCTTTCTTT.

The rearrangement joins TRBV27 to TRBJ2-3, with D perhaps TRBD1 (6 bases). Deletions cut 4 bases from V and 0 bases from J, with 11 bases between. Germline V gene sequence: CDR1 MNHEY, CDR2 SMNVEV (reference sequence). The CDR3 has 15 residues. The CDR3 reads CASSSGVGSTDTQYF. DNA of the CDR3: TGTGCCAGCAGTTCAGGGGTCGGTAGCACAGATACGCAGTATTTT.